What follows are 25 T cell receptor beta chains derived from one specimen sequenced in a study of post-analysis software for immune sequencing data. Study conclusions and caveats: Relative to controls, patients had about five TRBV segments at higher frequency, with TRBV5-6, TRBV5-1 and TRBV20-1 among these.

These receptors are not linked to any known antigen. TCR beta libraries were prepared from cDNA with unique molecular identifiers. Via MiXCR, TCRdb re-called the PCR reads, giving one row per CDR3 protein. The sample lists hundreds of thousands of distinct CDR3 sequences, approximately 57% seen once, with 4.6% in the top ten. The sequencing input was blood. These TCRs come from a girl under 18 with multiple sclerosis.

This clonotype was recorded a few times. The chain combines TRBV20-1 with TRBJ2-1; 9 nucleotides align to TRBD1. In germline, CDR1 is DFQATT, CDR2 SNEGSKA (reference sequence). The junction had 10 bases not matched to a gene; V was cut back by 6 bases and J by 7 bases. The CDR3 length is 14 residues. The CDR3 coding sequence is TGCAGTGCCCCACCGGGACAGGGATCGAATGAGCAGTTCTTC. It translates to CSAPPGQGSNEQFF.

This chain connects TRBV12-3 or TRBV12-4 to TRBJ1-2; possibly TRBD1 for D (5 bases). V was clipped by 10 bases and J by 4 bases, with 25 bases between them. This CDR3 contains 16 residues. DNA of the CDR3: TGTGCCACCCAGTGGCTTGGGGGGACGAAGAGCTATGGCTACACCTTC. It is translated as CATQWLGGTKSYGYTF.

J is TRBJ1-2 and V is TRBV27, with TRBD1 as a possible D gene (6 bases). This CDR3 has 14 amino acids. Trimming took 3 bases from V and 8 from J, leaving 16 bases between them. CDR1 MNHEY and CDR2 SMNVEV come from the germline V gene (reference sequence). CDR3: CASSFSGGLEGYTF. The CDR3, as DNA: TGTGCCAGCAGTTTCTCCGGGGGGCTGGAAGGCTACACCTTC.

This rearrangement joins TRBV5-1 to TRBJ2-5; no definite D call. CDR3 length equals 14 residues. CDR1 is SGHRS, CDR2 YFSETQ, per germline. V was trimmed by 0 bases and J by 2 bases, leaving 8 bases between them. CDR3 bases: TGCGCCAGCAGCTTGGAGAACAGTCAAGAGACCCAGTACTTC. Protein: CASSLENSQETQYF.

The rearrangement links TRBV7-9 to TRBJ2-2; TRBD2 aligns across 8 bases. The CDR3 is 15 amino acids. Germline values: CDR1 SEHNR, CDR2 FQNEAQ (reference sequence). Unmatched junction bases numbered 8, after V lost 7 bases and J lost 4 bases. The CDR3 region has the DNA TGTGCCAGCATAACTAGCGGAGTCCCCACCGGGGAGCTGTTTTTT. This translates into CASITSGVPTGELFF.

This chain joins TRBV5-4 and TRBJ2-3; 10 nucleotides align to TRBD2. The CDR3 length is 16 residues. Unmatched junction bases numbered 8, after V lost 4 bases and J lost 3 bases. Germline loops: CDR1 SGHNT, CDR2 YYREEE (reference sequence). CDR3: CASSHPLAGLTDTQYF. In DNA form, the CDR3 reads TGTGCCAGCAGCCATCCACTAGCGGGGCTGACAGATACGCAGTATTTT.

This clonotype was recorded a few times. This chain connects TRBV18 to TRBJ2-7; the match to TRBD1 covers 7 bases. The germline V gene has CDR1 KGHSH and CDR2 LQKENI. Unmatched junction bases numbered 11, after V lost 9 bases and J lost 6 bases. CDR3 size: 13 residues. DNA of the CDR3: TGTGCCAGTTACTTCGGGACAGAAGGCGAGCAGTACTTC. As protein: CASYFGTEGEQYF.

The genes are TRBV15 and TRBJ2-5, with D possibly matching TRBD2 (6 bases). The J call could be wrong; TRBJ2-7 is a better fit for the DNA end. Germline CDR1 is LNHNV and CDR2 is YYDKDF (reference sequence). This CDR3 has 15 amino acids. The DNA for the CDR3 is TGTGCCACCAGCAGAGATCGACTAGTAAGCGACGAGCAGTACTTC. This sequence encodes CATSRDRLVSDEQYF.

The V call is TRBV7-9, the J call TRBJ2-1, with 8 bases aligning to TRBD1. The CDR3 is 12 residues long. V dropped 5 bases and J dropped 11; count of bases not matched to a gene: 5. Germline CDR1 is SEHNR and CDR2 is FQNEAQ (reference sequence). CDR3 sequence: CASSAGQGQQFF. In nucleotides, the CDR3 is TGTGCCAGCAGCGCCGGACAGGGCCAGCAGTTCTTC.

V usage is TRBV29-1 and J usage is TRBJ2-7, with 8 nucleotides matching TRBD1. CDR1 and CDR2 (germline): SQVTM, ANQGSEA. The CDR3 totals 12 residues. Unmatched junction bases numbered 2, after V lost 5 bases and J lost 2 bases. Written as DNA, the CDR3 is TGCAGCGTTCCCAGGGGGCCCTACGAGCAGTACTTC. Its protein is CSVPRGPYEQYF.

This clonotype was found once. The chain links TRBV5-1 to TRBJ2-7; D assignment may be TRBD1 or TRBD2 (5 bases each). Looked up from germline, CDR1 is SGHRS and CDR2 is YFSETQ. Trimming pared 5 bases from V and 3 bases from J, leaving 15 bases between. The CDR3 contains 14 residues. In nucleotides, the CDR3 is TGCGCCAGCAGGGAGGACAATATCCTCTACGAGCAGTACTTC. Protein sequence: CASREDNILYEQYF. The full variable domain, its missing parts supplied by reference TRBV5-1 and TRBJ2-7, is KAGVTQTPRYLIKTRGQQVTLSCSPISGHRSVSWYQQTPGQGLQFLFEYFSETQRNKGNFPGRFSGRQFSNSRSEMNVSTLELGDSALYLCASREDNILYEQYFGPGTRLTVT.

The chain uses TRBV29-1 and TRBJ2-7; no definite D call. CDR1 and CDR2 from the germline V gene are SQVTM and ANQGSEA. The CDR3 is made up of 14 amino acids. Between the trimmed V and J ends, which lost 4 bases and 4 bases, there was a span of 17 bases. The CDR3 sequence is CSVAGLASGYEQYF. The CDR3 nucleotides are TGCAGCGTTGCGGGTTTGGCGTCCGGTTACGAGCAGTACTTC.

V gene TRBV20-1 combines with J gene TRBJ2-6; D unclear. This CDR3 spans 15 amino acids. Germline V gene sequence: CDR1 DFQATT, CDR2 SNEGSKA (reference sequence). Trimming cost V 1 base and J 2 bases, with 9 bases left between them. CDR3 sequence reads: CSARGTETGANVLTF. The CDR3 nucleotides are TGCAGTGCTAGAGGGACCGAAACTGGGGCCAACGTCCTGACTTTC.

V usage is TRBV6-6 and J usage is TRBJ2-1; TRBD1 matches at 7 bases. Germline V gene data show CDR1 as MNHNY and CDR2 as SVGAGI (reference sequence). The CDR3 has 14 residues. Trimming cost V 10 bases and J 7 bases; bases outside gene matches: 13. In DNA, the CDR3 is TGTGCCACTTCAGGGGGTTTTGAGTTGAATGAGCAGTTCTTC. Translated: CATSGGFELNEQFF.

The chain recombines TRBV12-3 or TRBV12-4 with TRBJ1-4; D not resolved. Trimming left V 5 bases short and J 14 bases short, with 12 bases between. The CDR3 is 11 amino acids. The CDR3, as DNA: TGTGCCAGCAGTCTCGGGAATAAGCTGTTTTTT. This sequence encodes CASSLGNKLFF.

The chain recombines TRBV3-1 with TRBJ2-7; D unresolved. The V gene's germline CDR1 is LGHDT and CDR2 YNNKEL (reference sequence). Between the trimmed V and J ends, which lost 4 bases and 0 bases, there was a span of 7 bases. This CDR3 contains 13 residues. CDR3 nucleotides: TGTGCCAGCAGCCTTCGGACCTCCTACGAGCAGTACTTC. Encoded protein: CASSLRTSYEQYF.

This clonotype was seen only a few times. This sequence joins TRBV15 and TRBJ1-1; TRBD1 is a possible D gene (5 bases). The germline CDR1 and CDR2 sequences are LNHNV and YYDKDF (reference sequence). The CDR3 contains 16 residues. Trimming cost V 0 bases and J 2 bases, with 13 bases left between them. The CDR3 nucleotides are TGTGCCACCAGCAGAGATACGATACAGGTTAACACTGAAGCTTTCTTT. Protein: CATSRDTIQVNTEAFF.

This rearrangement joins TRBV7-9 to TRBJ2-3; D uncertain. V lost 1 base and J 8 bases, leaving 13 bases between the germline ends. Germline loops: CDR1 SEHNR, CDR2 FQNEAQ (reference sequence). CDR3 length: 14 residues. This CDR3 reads CASSLDFSPGTQYF. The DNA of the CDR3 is TGTGCCAGCAGCTTAGATTTTTCCCCCGGTACGCAGTATTTT.

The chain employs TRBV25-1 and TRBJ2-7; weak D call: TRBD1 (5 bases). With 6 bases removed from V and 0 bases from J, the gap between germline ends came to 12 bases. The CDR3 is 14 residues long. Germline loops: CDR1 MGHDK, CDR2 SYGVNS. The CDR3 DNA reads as TGTGCCAGCAGGCACACAGGAAACTCCTACGAGCAGTACTTC. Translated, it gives CASRHTGNSYEQYF.

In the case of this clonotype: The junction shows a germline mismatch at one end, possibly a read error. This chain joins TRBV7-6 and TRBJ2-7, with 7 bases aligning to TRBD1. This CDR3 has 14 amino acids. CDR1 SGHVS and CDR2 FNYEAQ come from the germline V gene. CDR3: CAGSYRDRNTEQYF. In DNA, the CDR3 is TGTGCCGGCAGCTACCGGGACAGAAACACCGAGCAGTACTTC.

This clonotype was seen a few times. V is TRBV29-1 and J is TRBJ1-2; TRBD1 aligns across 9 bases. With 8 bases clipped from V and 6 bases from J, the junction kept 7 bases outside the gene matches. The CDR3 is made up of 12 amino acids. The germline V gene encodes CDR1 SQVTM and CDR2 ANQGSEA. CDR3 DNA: TGCAGCAGCCGGGACAGGGACCATGGCTACACCTTC. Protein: CSSRDRDHGYTF.

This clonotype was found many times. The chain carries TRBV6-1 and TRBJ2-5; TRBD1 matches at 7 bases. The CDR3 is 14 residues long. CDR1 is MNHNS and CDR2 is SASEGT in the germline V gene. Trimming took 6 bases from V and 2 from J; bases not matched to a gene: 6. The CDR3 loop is CASSWTGPQETQYF. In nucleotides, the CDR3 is TGTGCCAGCAGCTGGACAGGCCCACAAGAGACCCAGTACTTC.

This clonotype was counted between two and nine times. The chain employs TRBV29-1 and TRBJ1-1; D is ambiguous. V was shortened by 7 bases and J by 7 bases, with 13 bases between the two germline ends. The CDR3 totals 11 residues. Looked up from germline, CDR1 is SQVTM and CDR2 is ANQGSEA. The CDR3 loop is CSAPVLGEAFF. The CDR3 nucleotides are TGCAGCGCTCCCGTCTTGGGTGAAGCTTTCTTT.

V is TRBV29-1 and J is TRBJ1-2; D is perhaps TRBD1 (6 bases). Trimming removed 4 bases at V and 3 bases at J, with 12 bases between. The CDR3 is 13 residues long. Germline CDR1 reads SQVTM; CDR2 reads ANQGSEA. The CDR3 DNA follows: TGCAGCGTTGTGCCAGGGGATCACTATGGCTACACCTTC. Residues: CSVVPGDHYGYTF.

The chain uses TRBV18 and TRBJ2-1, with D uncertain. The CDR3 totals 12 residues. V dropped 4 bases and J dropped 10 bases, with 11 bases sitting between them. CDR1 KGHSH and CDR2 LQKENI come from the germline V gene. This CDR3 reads CASSRARDEQFF. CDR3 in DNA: TGTGCCAGCTCACGGGCCAGAGACGAGCAGTTCTTC.